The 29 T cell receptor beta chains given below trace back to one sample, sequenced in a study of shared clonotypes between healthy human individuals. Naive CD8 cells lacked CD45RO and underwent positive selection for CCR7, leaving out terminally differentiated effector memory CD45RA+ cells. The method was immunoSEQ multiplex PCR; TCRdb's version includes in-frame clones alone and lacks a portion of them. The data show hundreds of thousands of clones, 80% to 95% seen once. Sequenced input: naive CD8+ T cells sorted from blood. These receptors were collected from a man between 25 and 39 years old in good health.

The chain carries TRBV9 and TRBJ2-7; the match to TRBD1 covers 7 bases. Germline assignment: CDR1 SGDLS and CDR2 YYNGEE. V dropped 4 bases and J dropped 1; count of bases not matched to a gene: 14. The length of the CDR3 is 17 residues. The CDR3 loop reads CASSPRRDSEESYEQYF. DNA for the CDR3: TGTGCCAGCAGCCCTAGAAGGGACAGTGAGGAGTCCTACGAGCAGTACTTC.

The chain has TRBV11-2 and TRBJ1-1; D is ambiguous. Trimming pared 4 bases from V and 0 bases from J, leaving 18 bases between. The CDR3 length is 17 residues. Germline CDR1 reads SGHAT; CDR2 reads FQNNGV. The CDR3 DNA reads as TGTGCCAGCAGCTCCACTCCAGTGACACTCATGAACACTGAAGCTTTCTTT. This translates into CASSSTPVTLMNTEAFF.

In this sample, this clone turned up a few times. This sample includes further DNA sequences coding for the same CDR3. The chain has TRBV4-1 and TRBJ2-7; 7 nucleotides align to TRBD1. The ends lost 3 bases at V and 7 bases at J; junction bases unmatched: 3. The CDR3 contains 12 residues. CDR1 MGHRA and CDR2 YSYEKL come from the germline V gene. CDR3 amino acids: CASSQDRTEQYF. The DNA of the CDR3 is TGCGCCAGCAGCCAGGACAGGACAGAGCAGTACTTC.

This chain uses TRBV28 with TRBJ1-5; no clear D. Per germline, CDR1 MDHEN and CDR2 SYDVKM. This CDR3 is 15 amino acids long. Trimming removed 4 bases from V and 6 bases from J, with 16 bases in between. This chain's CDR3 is CASSSRGVLTQPQHF. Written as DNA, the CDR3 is TGTGCCAGCAGTTCTCGCGGGGTTCTCACTCAGCCCCAGCATTTT.

The CDR3 nucleotides read TGTGCCAGCTGTTCCCTAGCCAAAAACATTCAGTACTTC. Encoded protein: CASCSLAKNIQYF. The rearrangement joins TRBV11-2 to TRBJ2-4; D remains unclear. Looked up from germline, CDR1 is SGHAT and CDR2 is FQNNGV. Trimming cost V 8 bases and J 0 bases, with 8 bases left between them. This CDR3 spans 13 amino acids. Full variable domain (missing parts from reference TRBV11-2 and TRBJ2-4): EAGVAQSPRYKIIEKRQSVAFWCNPISGHATLYWYQQILGQGPKLLIQFQNNGVVDDSQLPKDRFSAERLKGVDSTLKIQPAKLEDSAVYLCASCSLAKNIQYFGAGTRLSVL.

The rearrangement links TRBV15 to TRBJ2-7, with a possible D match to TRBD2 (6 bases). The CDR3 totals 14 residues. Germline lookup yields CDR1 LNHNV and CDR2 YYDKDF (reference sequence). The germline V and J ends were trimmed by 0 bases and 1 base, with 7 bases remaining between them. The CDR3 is CATSRDAGSYEQYF. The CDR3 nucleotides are TGTGCCACCAGCAGAGATGCGGGATCCTACGAGCAGTACTTC.

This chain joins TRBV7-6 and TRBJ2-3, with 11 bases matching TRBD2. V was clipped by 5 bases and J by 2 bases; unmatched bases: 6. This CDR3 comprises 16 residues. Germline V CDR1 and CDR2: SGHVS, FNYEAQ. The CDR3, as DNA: TGTGCCAGCAGCGATAGACTAGCGGGATCCACAGATACGCAGTATTTT. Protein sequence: CASSDRLAGSTDTQYF.

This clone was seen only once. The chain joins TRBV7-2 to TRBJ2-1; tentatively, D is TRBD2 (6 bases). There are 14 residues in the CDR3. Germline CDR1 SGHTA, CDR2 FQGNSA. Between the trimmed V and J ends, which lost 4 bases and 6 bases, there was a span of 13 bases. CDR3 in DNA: TGTGCCAGCAGCTCGGAGCGGGCCTCCAATGAGCAGTTCTTC. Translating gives CASSSERASNEQFF.

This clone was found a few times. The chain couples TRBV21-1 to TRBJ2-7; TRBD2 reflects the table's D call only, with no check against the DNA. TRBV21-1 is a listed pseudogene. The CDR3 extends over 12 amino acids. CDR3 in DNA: TGTGCCAGCAGCAAGTCGGGGTACGAGCAGTACTTC. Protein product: CASSKSGYEQYF.

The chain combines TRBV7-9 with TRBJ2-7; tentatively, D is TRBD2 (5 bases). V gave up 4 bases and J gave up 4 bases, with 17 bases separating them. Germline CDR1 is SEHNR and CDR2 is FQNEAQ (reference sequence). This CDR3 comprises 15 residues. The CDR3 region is CASSSTTRSWYEQYF. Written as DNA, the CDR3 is TGTGCCAGCAGCTCAACAACTAGAAGTTGGTACGAGCAGTACTTC.

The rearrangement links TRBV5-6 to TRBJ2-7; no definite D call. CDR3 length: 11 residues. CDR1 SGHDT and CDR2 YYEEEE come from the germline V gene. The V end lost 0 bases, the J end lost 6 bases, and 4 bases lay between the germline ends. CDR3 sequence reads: CASSLEGEQYF. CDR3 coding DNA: TGTGCCAGCAGCTTGGAGGGCGAGCAGTACTTC.

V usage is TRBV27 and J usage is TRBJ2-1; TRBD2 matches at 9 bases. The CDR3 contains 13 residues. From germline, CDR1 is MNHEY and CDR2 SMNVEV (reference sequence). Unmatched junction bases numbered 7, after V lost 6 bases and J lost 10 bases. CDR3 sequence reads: CASSVASGIEQFF. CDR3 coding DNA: TGTGCCAGCAGCGTGGCTAGCGGGATAGAGCAGTTCTTC.

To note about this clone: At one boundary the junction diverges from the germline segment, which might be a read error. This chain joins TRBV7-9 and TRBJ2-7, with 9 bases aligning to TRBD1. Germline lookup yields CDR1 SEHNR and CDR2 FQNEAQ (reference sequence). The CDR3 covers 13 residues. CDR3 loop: CASRPGQGYGQYF. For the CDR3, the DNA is TGTGCCAGCAGGCCGGGACAGGGTTACGGGCAGTACTTC.

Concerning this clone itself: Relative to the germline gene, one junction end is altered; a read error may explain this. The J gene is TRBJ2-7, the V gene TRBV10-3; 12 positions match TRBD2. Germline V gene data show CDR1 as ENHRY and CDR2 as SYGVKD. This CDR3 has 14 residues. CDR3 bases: TGTGCCATCAGTGACAGGACTAGCGGGAAGAATAAACACTTC. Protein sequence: CAISDRTSGKNKHF.

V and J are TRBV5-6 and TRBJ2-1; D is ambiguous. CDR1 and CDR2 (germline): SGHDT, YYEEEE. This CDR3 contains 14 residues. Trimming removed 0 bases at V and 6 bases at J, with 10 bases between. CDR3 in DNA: TGTGCCAGCAGCTTGGCCCTAGGTGTCAATGAGCAGTTCTTC. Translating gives CASSLALGVNEQFF.

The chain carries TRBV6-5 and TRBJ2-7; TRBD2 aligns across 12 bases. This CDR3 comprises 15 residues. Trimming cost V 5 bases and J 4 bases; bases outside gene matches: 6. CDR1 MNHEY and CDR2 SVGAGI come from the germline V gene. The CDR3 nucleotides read TGTGCCAGCAGTCCTCGGACTAGCGGGGTGTACGAGCAGTACTTC. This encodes CASSPRTSGVYEQYF.

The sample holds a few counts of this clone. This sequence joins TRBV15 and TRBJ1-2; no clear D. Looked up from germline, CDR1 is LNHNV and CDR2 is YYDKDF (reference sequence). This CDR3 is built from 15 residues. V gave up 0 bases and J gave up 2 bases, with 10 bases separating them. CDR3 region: CATSRDDEGNYGYTF. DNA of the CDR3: TGTGCCACCAGCAGAGATGATGAAGGCAACTATGGCTACACCTTC.

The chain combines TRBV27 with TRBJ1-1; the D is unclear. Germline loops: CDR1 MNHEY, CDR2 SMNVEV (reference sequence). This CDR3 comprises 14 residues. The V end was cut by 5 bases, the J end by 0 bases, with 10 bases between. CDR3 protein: CASSIQNLNTEAFF. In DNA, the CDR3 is TGTGCCAGCAGTATCCAGAACCTGAACACTGAAGCTTTCTTT.

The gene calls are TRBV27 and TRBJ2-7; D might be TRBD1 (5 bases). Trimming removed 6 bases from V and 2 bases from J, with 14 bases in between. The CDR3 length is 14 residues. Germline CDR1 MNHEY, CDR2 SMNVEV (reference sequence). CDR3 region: CASRGAASTYEQYF. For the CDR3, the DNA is TGTGCCAGCAGAGGGGCAGCCTCCACCTACGAGCAGTACTTC.

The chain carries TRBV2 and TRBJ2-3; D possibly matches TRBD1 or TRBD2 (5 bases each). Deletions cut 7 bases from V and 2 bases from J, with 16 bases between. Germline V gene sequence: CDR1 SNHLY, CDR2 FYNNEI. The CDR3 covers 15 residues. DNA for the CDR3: TGTGCCAGCACCCATGGGGCGGGCTCCACAGATACGCAGTATTTT. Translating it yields CASTHGAGSTDTQYF.

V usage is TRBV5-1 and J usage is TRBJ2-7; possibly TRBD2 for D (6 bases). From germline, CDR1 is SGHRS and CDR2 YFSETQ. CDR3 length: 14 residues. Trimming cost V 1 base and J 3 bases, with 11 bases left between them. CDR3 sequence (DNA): TGCGCCAGCAGCTTGTCCGGGAGTAACTACGAGCAGTACTTC. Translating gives CASSLSGSNYEQYF.

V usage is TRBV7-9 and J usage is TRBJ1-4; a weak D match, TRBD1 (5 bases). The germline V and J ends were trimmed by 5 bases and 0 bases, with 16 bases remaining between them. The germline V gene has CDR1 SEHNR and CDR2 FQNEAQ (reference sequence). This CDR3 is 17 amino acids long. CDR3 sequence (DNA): TGTGCCAGCAGCACGGGGGGTGACGGGGCAACTAATGAAAAACTGTTTTTT. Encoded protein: CASSTGGDGATNEKLFF.

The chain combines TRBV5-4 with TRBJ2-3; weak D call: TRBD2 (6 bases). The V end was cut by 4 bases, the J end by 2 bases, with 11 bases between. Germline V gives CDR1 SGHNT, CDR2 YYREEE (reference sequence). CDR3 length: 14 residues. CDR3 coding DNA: TGTGCCAGCAGCACGCTAGCGTACACAGATACGCAGTATTTT. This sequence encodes CASSTLAYTDTQYF.

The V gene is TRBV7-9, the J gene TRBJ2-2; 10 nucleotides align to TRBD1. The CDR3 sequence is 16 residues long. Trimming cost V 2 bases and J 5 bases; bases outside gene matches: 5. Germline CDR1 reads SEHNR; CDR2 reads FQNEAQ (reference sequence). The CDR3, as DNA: TGTGCCAGCAGCTTAAGATCGGGACAGGGGACCGGGGAGCTGTTTTTT. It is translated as CASSLRSGQGTGELFF.

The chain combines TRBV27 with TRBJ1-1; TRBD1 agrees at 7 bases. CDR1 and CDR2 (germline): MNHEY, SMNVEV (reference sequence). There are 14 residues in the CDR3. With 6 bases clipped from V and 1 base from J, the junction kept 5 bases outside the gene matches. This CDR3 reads CASRKGAANTEAFF. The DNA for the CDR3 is TGTGCCAGCAGAAAGGGGGCGGCGAACACTGAAGCTTTCTTT.

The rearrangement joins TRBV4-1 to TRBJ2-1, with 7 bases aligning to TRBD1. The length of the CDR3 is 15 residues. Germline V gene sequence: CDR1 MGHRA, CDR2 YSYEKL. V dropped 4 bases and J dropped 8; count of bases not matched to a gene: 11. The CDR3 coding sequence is TGCGCCAGCAGCCTCCGGGACAGAGAGATTGATGAGCAGTTCTTC. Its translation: CASSLRDREIDEQFF.

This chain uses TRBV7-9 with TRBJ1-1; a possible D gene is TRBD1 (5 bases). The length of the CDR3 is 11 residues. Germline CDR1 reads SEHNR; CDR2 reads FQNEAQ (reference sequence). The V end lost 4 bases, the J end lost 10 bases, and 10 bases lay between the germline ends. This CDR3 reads CASSYGAGAFF. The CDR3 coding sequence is TGTGCCAGCAGCTACGGGGCAGGAGCTTTCTTT. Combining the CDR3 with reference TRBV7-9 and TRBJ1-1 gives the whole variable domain DTGVSQNPRHKITKRGQNVTFRCDPISEHNRLYWYRQTLGQGPEFLTYFQNEAQLEKSRLLSDRFSAERPKGSFSTLEIQRTEQGDSAMYLCASSYGAGAFFGQGTRLTVV.

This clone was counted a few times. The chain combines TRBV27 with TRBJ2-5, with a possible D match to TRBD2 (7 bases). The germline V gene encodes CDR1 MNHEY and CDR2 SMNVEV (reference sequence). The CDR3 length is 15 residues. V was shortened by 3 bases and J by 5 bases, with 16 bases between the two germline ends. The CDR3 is CASSFSGGQGETQYF. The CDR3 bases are TGTGCCAGCAGTTTTTCGGGGGGACAAGGGGAGACCCAGTACTTC.

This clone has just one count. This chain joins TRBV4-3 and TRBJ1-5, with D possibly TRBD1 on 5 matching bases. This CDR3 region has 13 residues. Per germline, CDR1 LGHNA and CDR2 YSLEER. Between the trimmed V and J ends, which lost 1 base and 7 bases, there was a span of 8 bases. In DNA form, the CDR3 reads TGCGCCAGCAGCCAAGGGGGGGACCAGCCCCAGCATTTT. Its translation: CASSQGGDQPQHF.